The clone carrying this TCR beta chain has just one count. Other DNA sequences within the sample encode an identical CDR3. The data are from a study of control samples from healthy donors and cancer patients. TCRdb's copy holds only in-frame clones and misses some; the assay was immunoSEQ multiplex PCR. Seen here are approximately 140,000 clones, approximately 94% observed once, and the top ten hold about 12%. Sequencing input: blood. The sequence came from a man in his forties or fifties in good health.

CDR3 DNA: TGTGCCAGCAGCGTGGAGGCCTCGTACCAAGAGACCCAGTACTTC. As protein: CASSVEASYQETQYF. This chain joins TRBV9 and TRBJ2-5, with D maybe TRBD2 (5 bases). Germline values: CDR1 SGDLS, CDR2 YYNGEE. This CDR3 has 15 amino acids. Between the trimmed V and J ends, which lost 2 bases and 0 bases, there was a span of 11 bases.